Here is one T cell receptor (beta chain) with its context. What this receptor recognizes is not known. Per-base qualities were not stored, and no clone one base away is much larger. The data were obtained in a study of shared clonotypes between healthy human individuals (dated by TCRdb to 2020 to 2021). Regarding the complete study: A few men and a couple of women, aged 18 to 49 years, made up the cohort. For each donor, CD4 naive and CD4 memory were each given three plates, CD8 naive was given two plates, and CD8 memory was given one plate. Blood TCR repertoires of a handful of healthy adults were deeply sequenced to estimate repertoire size and the extent of clonotype sharing between individuals. Libraries were prepared and TCR repertoires were sequenced by different laboratories using diverse techniques, in order to increase sequencing depth and limit assay-specific biases. Per donor, leukapheresis produced somewhere between about 0.94 and 9 billion PBMCs. What the study reported, not specific to this receptor: Even with the large sequencing depth, rarefaction of the sorted-subset datasets indicated that sequencing was incomplete. Clonotypes shared by all four sorted-subset donors showed higher generation probabilities than non-shared clonotypes. Sampling was restricted to blood, and TCR repertoires in tissue are likely to differ from TCR repertoires in blood. Because the study included a small number of donors, the genetic and exposure-history diversity represented was limited. Sharing across a few donors was observed for about 5% of naive CD4, 3% to 3.5% of naive CD8, roughly 2.3% of memory CD4, and approximately 0.41% of memory CD8 clonotypes. Based on pairwise subsampling, the degree of clonotype sharing among donors was expected to be affected by sequencing depth. Naive subsets generally had larger estimated clonotype richness than memory subsets.

Using the deep immunoSEQ assay, multiplex PCR amplified TCR CDR3 regions from genomic DNA. For each cell subset, the extracted genomic DNA was distributed evenly across all wells of several immunoSEQ 96-well plates, and each plate served as one replicate. For sorted subsets, 150 to 250 ng genomic DNA, equal to 30,000 to 35,000 T cell genomes, was loaded into each replicate PCR. The purified libraries were quantified using a Qubit 3.0 fluorometer, sized with a Bioanalyzer 2100, and then quantified again using the KAPA Library Quantification kit. Each immunoSEQ 96-well plate was sequenced on its own single-read 150-cycle Illumina NextSeq 550 flow cell. Per the source publication's procedure: Because the immunoSEQ output held only junctional sequences and lacked quality scores, the filtering could not match the filtering applied to full-length reads. To assign V/J genes and CDR3, sequences were annotated using PyIR, a Python wrapper for IgBLAST v1.9, with IMGT germline references. Reads were removed for weak V/J assignments (E-value above 1e-6), missing CDR3, stop codons, out-of-frame junctions, or ambiguous translated residues. V3J clonotypes were defined as sequences sharing the same inferred V gene, J gene, and CDR3 amino acid sequence. Percentage overlap between repertoires was calculated by dividing the number of shared unique clonotypes by the size of the smaller repertoire. RTK rarefaction, the Chao1 estimator, and Recon v2.1 estimates of unobserved clonotypes were used to assess repertoire richness. For all TCRbeta clonotypes obtained by the gDNA method from four donors, generation probabilities were computed with OLGA. TCRdb took over this immuneACCESS table, retaining in-frame rearrangements with V and J assigned. Such tables are incomplete; in checked studies, under half of the missing clones stem from an unresolved V gene, and the remainder is unexplained. V and J calls and clone size are as listed in that table; D and trimming were resolved from the DNA. This sample comprises some 2,500,000 clones, less than 95% of them detected only once. Approximately 0.39% of the sample rests with the top ten.

Trimming accounts for 10 bases at V and 0 bases at J, while the number of junction bases matched to no gene is 22. The CDR3 runs 21 amino acids, cysteine and phenylalanine included. Only the CDR3 region is kept as DNA, spanning 63 bases read in frame from base 1. The CDR1 and CDR2 encoded by the germline V gene (reference sequence) are MNHEY and SMNVEV. The donors were healthy, HIV-negative adults with no recently reported acute infections or vaccinations. Every donor was a Caucasian adult living in Nashville, Tennessee, USA. CD4+ T cells were enriched by magnetic negative selection; naive cells were then positively selected on CD45RA, and the negative fraction formed the memory subset. After blood collection by leukapheresis, PBMCs were isolated using Ficoll-Histopaque density gradient centrifugation and then cryopreserved in the vapor phase of liquid nitrogen. Analytical flow cytometry was used to check the purity and quantity of each magnetically sorted T cell population. Genomic DNA was isolated from every sorted fraction and measured by UV absorbance on a Nanodrop 2000c.

Sequenced: naive CD4+ T cells from PBMCs. The cell subset or site tag for this specimen amounts to: CD45RA+ positively selected. The chain employs TRBV27 and TRBJ2-2; 11 of the junction bases match TRBD2. The TCR sequence derives from a man younger than 30 in good health. Some clones in this sample may be carry-over from other donors' samples. The DNA sequence follows: TGTGCCACCACTGTAACTCCGGGACTAGCGGCTAACACCGCGAACACCGGGGAGCTGTTTTTT. This codes for CATTVTPGLAANTANTGELFF.